A single sample gave rise to the 18 T cell receptor beta chains below, sequenced in a study of cytomegalovirus exposure and HLA in healthy donors. Use of 60 Vbeta and 13 Jbeta primers characterized the PCR. Clones were read by immunoSEQ multiplex PCR, and TCRdb kept only the in-frame ones, dropping some. The table lists roughly 190,000 clones, roughly 82% of them singletons, with roughly 2.8% in the top ten. The sequencing input was PBMCs. Every receptor here comes from a woman in her forties or fifties in good health and CMV-seropositive.

This chain joins TRBV5-1 and TRBJ2-5; 8 bases map to TRBD1. The CDR3 loop spans 16 amino acids. With 4 bases clipped from V and 3 bases from J, the junction kept 11 bases outside the gene matches. The germline V gene encodes CDR1 SGHRS and CDR2 YFSETQ. CDR3 sequence (DNA): TGCGCCAGCAGCGTAACAGGGGGTAGGGTGGAAGAGACCCAGTACTTC. Its protein product is CASSVTGGRVEETQYF.

The chain uses TRBV7-6 and TRBJ2-7; TRBD1 matches 9 bases. CDR1 is SGHVS and CDR2 is FNYEAQ in the germline V gene. V lost 1 base and J lost 5; bases outside the gene matches: 3. The CDR3 contains 14 residues. The CDR3 DNA sequence: TGTGCCAGCAGCTTAGACAGGGGGCCAGACGAGCAGTACTTC. Protein product: CASSLDRGPDEQYF.

V usage is TRBV5-8 and J usage is TRBJ2-5; possible D gene TRBD2, 8 bases. V dropped 3 bases and J dropped 1 base, with 13 bases sitting between them. The germline V gene encodes CDR1 SGHTS and CDR2 YDEGEE. The CDR3 is made up of 15 amino acids. CDR3 DNA sequence: TGTGCCAGCAGCTCGGGAGGGACAGTCCAAGAGACCCAGTACTTC. It codes for CASSSGGTVQETQYF.

The chain couples TRBV30 to TRBJ2-2; 9 nucleotides match TRBD1. V lost 3 bases to trimming and J lost 7 bases; unmatched junction nucleotides: 6. The germline V gene encodes CDR1 GTSNPN and CDR2 SVGIG (reference sequence). The CDR3 length is 14 residues. CDR3 coding DNA: TGTGCCTGGAGCAACAGGGGGCGCGTCGGGGAGCTGTTTTTT. Translated, it gives CAWSNRGRVGELFF.

This chain connects TRBV4-2 to TRBJ2-1; 7 bases line up with TRBD2. V gave up 0 bases and J gave up 5 bases; unmatched junction bases: 7. Germline V lookup: CDR1 LGHNA, CDR2 YNFKEQ. The CDR3 covers 16 residues. CDR3 nucleotides: TGTGCCAGCAGCCAAGATGGACTAGGGTCCAACAATGAGCAGTTCTTC. This encodes CASSQDGLGSNNEQFF.

This clone was counted once. CDR3 amino acids: CASRRQESYEQYF. CDR3 in DNA: TGTGCCAGCAGGCGACAGGAGAGCTACGAGCAGTACTTC. The chain carries TRBV7-2 and TRBJ2-7; maybe TRBD1 (6 bases). Deletions cut 6 bases from V and 3 bases from J, with 12 bases between. The CDR3 is 13 residues long. Germline-derived CDR1 and CDR2 are SGHTA and FQGNSA.

The V and J genes are TRBV7-2 and TRBJ2-3; the match to TRBD2 covers 13 bases. CDR1 is SGHTA and CDR2 is FQGNSA in the germline V gene. V gave up 4 bases and J gave up 6 bases; unmatched junction bases: 1. The CDR3 is 14 residues long. CDR3: CASSWTSGGDTQYF. The CDR3 DNA sequence: TGTGCCAGCAGCTGGACTAGCGGGGGTGATACGCAGTATTTT.

V and J are TRBV2 and TRBJ1-2; D is possibly TRBD1 (6 bases). CDR3 length: 14 residues. In germline, CDR1 is SNHLY, CDR2 FYNNEI. V dropped 2 bases and J dropped 4 bases, with 11 bases sitting between them. The CDR3 coding sequence is TGTGCCAGCAGTGAACAGGGGATAGTCTATGGCTACACCTTC. Its translation: CASSEQGIVYGYTF.

The rearrangement links TRBV2 to TRBJ2-3; D perhaps matches TRBD2 (7 bases). Deletions cut 4 bases from V and 5 bases from J, with 16 bases between. The V gene's germline CDR1 is SNHLY and CDR2 FYNNEI. CDR3 length: 15 residues. DNA for the CDR3: TGTGCCAGCAGTGGAATGGGGGGGCCGGGAGATACGCAGTATTTT. This codes for CASSGMGGPGDTQYF.

This clone was observed a handful of times. The V call is TRBV19, the J call TRBJ2-3, with 11 bases matching TRBD2. Germline CDR1 is LNHDA and CDR2 is SQIVND (reference sequence). V shed 5 bases and J 4 bases; nucleotides not matched to a gene: 8. The CDR3 has 16 residues. The CDR3 DNA follows: TGTGCCAGTAGTCACAAACTAGCGGGGGCGGCAGATACGCAGTATTTT. Amino acids: CASSHKLAGAADTQYF. The variable domain in full, with the rest retrieved from reference TRBV19 and TRBJ2-3, is DGGITQSPKYLFRKEGQNVTLSCEQNLNHDAMYWYRQDPGQGLRLIYYSQIVNDFQKGDIAEGYSVSREKKESFPLTVTSAQKNPTAFYLCASSHKLAGAADTQYFGPGTRLTVL.

This chain connects TRBV6-1 to TRBJ2-1, with 10 bases aligning to TRBD2. The CDR3 length is 15 residues. The germline CDR1 and CDR2 sequences are MNHNS and SASEGT. Trimming took 3 bases from V and 6 from J; bases not matched to a gene: 5. The CDR3 region is CASSDSGGRGNEQFF. CDR3 DNA: TGTGCCAGCAGTGATAGCGGGGGGCGGGGCAATGAGCAGTTCTTC.

This chain uses TRBV6-5 with TRBJ2-7; the D gene is possibly TRBD1 (6 bases). The germline CDR1 and CDR2 sequences are MNHEY and SVGAGI. The germline V and J ends were trimmed by 2 bases and 2 bases, with 16 bases remaining between them. CDR3 length: 16 amino acids. CDR3: CASSYGTGTNPYEQYF. The CDR3, as DNA: TGTGCCAGCAGTTACGGAACCGGGACAAATCCCTACGAGCAGTACTTC.

This clone turned up a few times. V and J are TRBV7-2 and TRBJ2-7; TRBD1 matches at 8 bases. Looked up from germline, CDR1 is SGHTA and CDR2 is FQGNSA. The V segment lost 2 bases and the J segment 5 bases; nucleotides outside the gene matches: 5. The CDR3 sequence is 14 residues long. The CDR3 sequence: CASSLRQGMNEQYF. The CDR3 DNA reads as TGTGCCAGCAGCTTAAGACAGGGGATGAACGAGCAGTACTTC.

Here the CDR3 DNA reads TGTGCCAGCAGCTCCATCAAAGAGACCCAGTACTTC. As protein: CASSSIKETQYF. The gene calls are TRBV7-2 and TRBJ2-5; no reliable D call. Between the trimmed V and J ends, which lost 4 bases and 3 bases, there was a span of 6 bases. The CDR3 is made up of 12 amino acids. CDR1 and CDR2 from the germline V gene are SGHTA and FQGNSA.

The rearrangement uses TRBV15 and TRBJ2-3; D possibly corresponds to TRBD1 (6 bases). The CDR3 consists of 15 residues. Germline V gives CDR1 LNHNV, CDR2 YYDKDF (reference sequence). Between the trimmed V and J ends, which lost 0 bases and 2 bases, there was a span of 9 bases. CDR3 loop: CATSRDTGYTDTQYF. CDR3 bases: TGTGCCACCAGCAGAGACACAGGGTACACAGATACGCAGTATTTT.

The chain joins TRBV7-8 to TRBJ2-2, with D perhaps TRBD2 (6 bases). This CDR3 is built from 17 residues. With 5 bases removed from V and 2 bases from J, the gap between germline ends came to 18 bases. Germline V lookup: CDR1 SGHVS, CDR2 FQNEAQ. The CDR3 sequence is CASSQTSGGINTGELFF. The CDR3 coding sequence is TGTGCCAGCAGCCAGACATCTGGGGGGATTAACACCGGGGAGCTGTTTTTT. Filled out from reference TRBV7-8 and TRBJ2-2, the complete variable domain reads GAGVSQSPRYKVAKRGQDVALRCDPISGHVSLFWYQQALGQGPEFLTYFQNEAQLDKSGLPSDRFFAERPEGSVSTLKIQRTQQEDSAVYLCASSQTSGGINTGELFFGEGSRLTVL.

The genes are TRBV5-4 and TRBJ2-7; possibly TRBD1 for D (6 bases). The V gene lost 5 bases and the J gene lost 4 bases, with 13 bases spanning the gap. Germline CDR1 and CDR2: SGHNT and YYREEE (reference sequence). The CDR3 has 13 amino acids. The DNA for the CDR3 is TGTGCCAGCAGTCGAAACAGGGTTTACGAGCAGTACTTC. Its translation: CASSRNRVYEQYF.

V and J are TRBV6-5 and TRBJ1-3; D perhaps matches TRBD1 (6 bases). V lost 4 bases, J lost 3 bases, and 13 bases lay in between. The CDR3 is 15 amino acids. CDR1 is MNHEY, CDR2 SVGAGI, per germline. In DNA, the CDR3 is TGTGCCAGCAGTTCTATCTCACAGGGTGGAAACACCATATATTTT. It translates to CASSSISQGGNTIYF.